The 25 T cell receptor beta chains below all came from one sample that was sequenced in a study of OX40 agonist ivuxolimab in advanced cancers. Repertoires were generated with immunoSEQ multiplex PCR, while TCRdb's copy carries only in-frame clones and drops some. The sample includes about 61,000 clones, about 90% of them seen just once. The material was CD4+ or CD8+ T cells sorted from blood, obtained in a trial of the OX40 agonist ivuxolimab. Receptor source: an adult with an advanced solid tumor such as melanoma, head and neck, liver or kidney cancer.

This sequence joins TRBV4-3 and TRBJ1-3, with D unresolved. The CDR3 runs to 13 residues. Germline V gives CDR1 LGHNA, CDR2 YSLEER. V shed 1 base and J shed 3 bases, with 4 bases lying between them. The CDR3 DNA is TGCGCCAGCAGCCAAGCTGATGGAAACACCATATATTTT. It specifies CASSQADGNTIYF.

The CDR3 nucleotides are TGTGCCAGTAGTATAGAGAGAGCCGGGACGAAAAAGGGGGTCGGCAATCAGCCCCAGCATTTT. Amino acid sequence: CASSIERAGTKKGVGNQPQHF. This chain links TRBV19 with TRBJ1-5; perhaps TRBD1 as D (6 bases). Trimming removed 0 bases from V and 2 bases from J, with 26 bases in between. The CDR3 covers 21 residues. Germline V lookup: CDR1 LNHDA, CDR2 SQIVND (reference sequence).

The chain uses TRBV2 and TRBJ1-5; D unclear. The CDR3 is made up of 14 amino acids. V was shortened by 0 bases and J by 0 bases, with 3 bases between the two germline ends. From germline, CDR1 is SNHLY and CDR2 FYNNEI. The CDR3 nucleotides read TGTGCCAGCAGTGAAGCTAATAGCAATCAGCCCCAGCATTTT. Its protein product is CASSEANSNQPQHF.

V is TRBV20-1 and J is TRBJ2-7, with unresolved D. The length of the CDR3 is 11 residues. V shed 7 bases and J shed 4 bases, with 11 bases lying between them. From germline, CDR1 is DFQATT and CDR2 SNEGSKA (reference sequence). The CDR3 nucleotides read TGCAGTGGTGGGGATGTGTACGAGCAGTACTTC. Amino acids: CSGGDVYEQYF.

The rearrangement links TRBV6-5 to TRBJ1-1; D might be TRBD1 (6 bases). Germline V gene data show CDR1 as MNHEY and CDR2 as SVGAGI. CDR3 length: 11 residues. V lost 6 bases to trimming and J lost 5 bases, with 7 bases between them. The CDR3: CASSQGTEAFF. In DNA form, the CDR3 reads TGTGCCAGCAGCCAGGGGACTGAAGCTTTCTTT.

The chain is built from TRBV13 and TRBJ1-5; D is unresolved. Germline V gene data show CDR1 as PRHDT and CDR2 as FYEKMQ (reference sequence). The V gene lost 0 bases and the J gene lost 4 bases, with 10 bases spanning the gap. The length of the CDR3 is 15 residues. The DNA of the CDR3 is TGTGCCAGCAGCTTAGGCCTGGGGTTTAATCAGCCCCAGCATTTT. This translates into CASSLGLGFNQPQHF.

The chain is built from TRBV6-1 and TRBJ2-7; D is unresolved. The V end was cut by 0 bases, the J end by 1 base, with 10 bases between. The germline V gene encodes CDR1 MNHNS and CDR2 SASEGT. The CDR3 sequence is 15 residues long. CDR3 protein: CASSEAEMGSYEQYV. CDR3 bases: TGTGCCAGCAGTGAAGCGGAAATGGGTTCCTACGAGCAGTACGTC.

This clone was seen only once. The chain recombines TRBV6-5 with TRBJ2-1, with D hard to call. The V gene lost 2 bases and the J gene lost 8 bases, with 7 bases spanning the gap. The CDR3 is 12 amino acids. Germline assignment: CDR1 MNHEY and CDR2 SVGAGI. CDR3 DNA: TGTGCCAGCAGTTACCGGGCCGATGAGCAGTTCTTC. It translates to CASSYRADEQFF.

The V and J genes are TRBV9 and TRBJ2-2; TRBD2 matches at 12 bases. V trimming: 3 bases; J trimming: 3 bases; junction bases outside the gene matches: 9. Germline CDR1 is SGDLS and CDR2 is YYNGEE. This CDR3 region has 18 residues. CDR3 sequence (DNA): TGTGCCAGCAGCGGAGGGAGGACTAGCGGGACCGACACCGGGGAGCTGTTTTTT. Translating gives CASSGGRTSGTDTGELFF.

This chain connects TRBV30 to TRBJ1-5; TRBD1 aligns across 9 bases. Germline values: CDR1 GTSNPN, CDR2 SVGIG (reference sequence). This CDR3 spans 17 amino acids. J lost 0 bases, V lost 0 bases, and 6 bases had no gene match. CDR3 protein: CAWSVGQGVYSNQPQHF. CDR3 in DNA: TGTGCCTGGAGTGTGGGACAGGGCGTCTATAGCAATCAGCCCCAGCATTTT.

In nucleotides, the CDR3 is TGTGCCAGCAGTTTACTCTCTACAGGGGGCGGAGGGGGCAATCAGCCCCAGCATTTT. This translates into CASSLLSTGGGGGNQPQHF. The J gene is TRBJ1-5, the V gene TRBV28, with TRBD1 identical over 9 bases. The CDR3 totals 19 residues. The J segment lost 2 bases and the V segment lost 2 bases, leaving 13 bases of the junction unmatched. Germline CDR1 is MDHEN and CDR2 is SYDVKM. The full variable domain, completed using reference TRBV28 and TRBJ1-5, is DVKVTQSSRYLVKRTGEKVFLECVQDMDHENMFWYRQDPGLGLRLIYFSYDVKMKEKGDIPEGYSVSREKKERFSLILESASTNQTSMYLCASSLLSTGGGGGNQPQHFGDGTRLSIL.

The CDR3 coding sequence is TGTGCCAGCGAGTACTACAATGAGCAGTTCTTC. Translating gives CASEYYNEQFF. The chain joins TRBV6-1 to TRBJ2-1; D unclear. Germline V gene sequence: CDR1 MNHNS, CDR2 SASEGT. The CDR3 consists of 11 residues. V dropped 8 bases and J dropped 3 bases, with 5 bases sitting between them.

The DNA of the CDR3 is TGCGCCAGCAGCCAAGGGGAGGGGCACTATGGCTACACCTTC. Translation: CASSQGEGHYGYTF. The genes are TRBV4-1 and TRBJ1-2, with D tentatively TRBD1 (5 bases). The CDR3 length is 14 residues. V lost 1 base, J lost 3 bases, and 9 bases lay in between. The germline V gene encodes CDR1 MGHRA and CDR2 YSYEKL.

The chain couples TRBV11-3 to TRBJ2-1; 15 bases agree with TRBD2. Germline values: CDR1 SGHNT, CDR2 YENEEA. The length of the CDR3 is 18 residues. The trim removed 5 bases at V and 8 bases at J, leaving 13 bases unmatched. CDR3 protein: CASSAPKGTSGRFDEQFF. The CDR3 DNA is TGTGCCAGCAGCGCACCAAAAGGGACTAGCGGGAGGTTCGATGAGCAGTTCTTC.

The rearrangement uses TRBV28 and TRBJ1-5; the match to TRBD1 covers 8 bases. CDR3 size: 17 residues. After removal of 7 bases from V and 1 base from J, the junction contained 12 bases not matched to a gene. Germline lookup yields CDR1 MDHEN and CDR2 SYDVKM. CDR3 nucleotides: TGTGCCAGCAACCCCACAGGGGGAGGTGGGAGCAATCAGCCCCAGCATTTT. The encoded protein is CASNPTGGGGSNQPQHF. The full variable domain, its missing parts supplied by reference TRBV28 and TRBJ1-5, is DVKVTQSSRYLVKRTGEKVFLECVQDMDHENMFWYRQDPGLGLRLIYFSYDVKMKEKGDIPEGYSVSREKKERFSLILESASTNQTSMYLCASNPTGGGGSNQPQHFGDGTRLSIL.

This clone was seen only a few times. The V and J genes are TRBV7-3 and TRBJ2-1; D gene unclear. This CDR3 contains 12 residues. Germline V gene lookup returns CDR1 SGHTA and CDR2 FQGTGA. V was shortened by 2 bases and J by 4 bases, with 3 bases between the two germline ends. The DNA for the CDR3 is TGTGCCAGCAGCTTAGTGTACAATGAGCAGTTCTTC. Translation: CASSLVYNEQFF.

The CDR3 loop is CASSFLTGGPYEQYF. The CDR3 DNA follows: TGTGCCAGCAGCTTTCTCACAGGGGGTCCCTACGAGCAGTACTTC. V gene TRBV11-1 combines with J gene TRBJ2-7, with 8 bases fitting TRBD1. CDR3 length equals 15 residues. CDR1 is SGHAT, CDR2 FQDESV, per germline (reference sequence). Trimming removed 3 bases from V and 2 bases from J; junction bases left unmatched: 6.

The rearrangement uses TRBV9 and TRBJ2-2; TRBD2 is a possible D gene (6 bases). The CDR3 covers 15 residues. Germline values: CDR1 SGDLS, CDR2 YYNGEE. The V and J ends lost 0 bases and 4 bases respectively, with 10 bases between them. CDR3 coding DNA: TGTGCCAGCAGCGTAGTAGCGGTTCCCACCGGGGAGCTGTTTTTT. It is translated as CASSVVAVPTGELFF.

This clone was counted a single time. The V and J genes are TRBV6-5 and TRBJ1-1, with TRBD1 matching over 7 bases. Per the germline V gene, CDR1 is MNHEY and CDR2 is SVGAGI. Trimming removed 6 bases from V and 8 bases from J; junction bases left unmatched: 15. The CDR3 is 15 residues long. The CDR3 DNA reads as TGTGCCAGCAGGAACTATAGGGGGCTAATAACCGAAGCTTTCTTT. Residues: CASRNYRGLITEAFF.

This chain links TRBV19 with TRBJ2-1; 7 bases align to TRBD2. With V trimmed by 4 bases and J by 2 bases, 5 bases remained unmatched. CDR3 length: 15 amino acids. Germline CDR1 and CDR2: LNHDA and SQIVND (reference sequence). The CDR3 DNA sequence: TGTGCCAGTAGTAGACAGCGGGGTGCCTACAATGAGCAGTTCTTC. This gives the protein CASSRQRGAYNEQFF.

The rearrangement joins TRBV9 to TRBJ2-1; 7 positions agree with TRBD1. Per germline, CDR1 SGDLS and CDR2 YYNGEE. Trimming took 3 bases from V and 3 from J; bases not matched to a gene: 3. The CDR3 sequence is 14 residues long. The chain's CDR3 is CASSAGQVYNEQFF. The CDR3 DNA follows: TGTGCCAGCAGCGCCGGACAGGTCTACAATGAGCAGTTCTTC.

The rearrangement links TRBV28 to TRBJ2-3, with D perhaps matching TRBD1 or TRBD2 (5 bases each). This CDR3 is 16 amino acids long. The germline V gene encodes CDR1 MDHEN and CDR2 SYDVKM. Between the trimmed V and J ends, which lost 5 bases and 1 base, there was a span of 16 bases. The CDR3 DNA follows: TGTGCCAGCAGTGTCATTGGGGGAGCCCGCACAGATACGCAGTATTTT. Translated: CASSVIGGARTDTQYF.

The chain employs TRBV7-9 and TRBJ1-2; 7 positions agree with TRBD1. Germline CDR1 SEHNR, CDR2 FQNEAQ (reference sequence). CDR3 length: 15 amino acids. The V segment lost 5 bases and the J segment 5 bases; nucleotides outside the gene matches: 11. The DNA for the CDR3 is TGTGCCAGCAGCCCAGCGGCGGGACAGAGTTATGGCTACACCTTC. It is translated as CASSPAAGQSYGYTF.

The rearrangement uses TRBV28 and TRBJ1-2; TRBD1 matches 8 bases. Germline V gives CDR1 MDHEN, CDR2 SYDVKM. CDR3 size: 15 residues. V was pared by 5 bases and J by 5 bases, with 10 bases of the junction left unmatched. The CDR3 reads CASSPRGLVVYGYTF. The CDR3 nucleotides read TGTGCCAGCAGTCCCAGGGGGCTGGTTGTATATGGCTACACCTTC.

The chain recombines TRBV7-8 with TRBJ1-5, with D unclear. CDR1 is SGHVS, CDR2 FQNEAQ, per germline. This CDR3 has 14 residues. The V end was cut by 5 bases, the J end by 2 bases, with 10 bases between. The CDR3 loop reads CASSRIGGNQPQHF. DNA for the CDR3: TGTGCCAGCAGCCGCATAGGAGGCAATCAGCCCCAGCATTTT.